This T cell receptor beta chain was obtained from a study of blood T cells in healthy people across ages. CDR1 SGHKS and CDR2 YYEKEE come from the germline V gene (reference sequence). Trimming removed 4 bases from V and 7 bases from J; junction bases left unmatched: 12. The CDR3 loop spans 15 amino acids. A second PCR, run for about 6 to 11 cycles, used a sample-barcoded 5' primer plus a J-beta primer mix. MiXCR, run by TCRdb on the 5' RACE reads, gives a single entry per CDR3 protein. The repertoire holds about 780,000 distinct CDR3 sequences, with 46% as singletons. This clonotype has only a few counts.

The sequence came from an elderly man in good health. V and J are TRBV5-5 and TRBJ2-7; 9 bases fit TRBD1. Input material: blood. The CDR3 sequence is CASSPPGQGGGEQYF. In nucleotides, the CDR3 is TGTGCCAGCAGCCCTCCGGGACAGGGAGGTGGTGAGCAGTACTTC.